This T cell receptor (beta chain) was retrieved from a study of CD8 T cells in ankylosing spondylitis. Study conclusions and caveats: Clones linked with disease were CD8+ and fairly uncommon in the peripheral blood. Seven to nine highly homologous variants made up a TCR beta motif that seemed to typify ankylosing spondylitis blood. Earlier authors reported some of these motif variants in reactive arthritis synovial fluid and blood. Reportedly, significant enrichment of disease-linked clones occurred in matched ankylosing spondylitis synovial fluid.

This clonotype occurred many times. Its target is not known. Preparation of TCR beta libraries was done by quantitative 5'-RACE with molecular barcodes. MiXCR, applied by TCRdb to the 5' RACE reads, yields one record per CDR3 protein. The sample contains fewer than 550,000 distinct CDR3 sequences, about 5.2% of which appear only once. Germline V lookup: CDR1 MDHEN, CDR2 SYDVKM. V shed 5 bases and J 5 bases; nucleotides not matched to a gene: 3. CDR3 length equals 14 residues. The sequence was obtained from a male donor with ankylosing spondylitis. Sequencing was done on a sample of blood, either unsorted or a sorted T cell fraction (not recorded which). The chain combines TRBV28 with TRBJ1-4; 9 nucleotides agree with TRBD1. CDR3 sequence reads: CASSNRGLNEKLFF. The CDR3, as DNA: TGTGCCAGCAGTAACAGGGGGCTGAATGAAAAACTGTTTTTT.